Listed below are T cell receptor beta chains from one sample, sequenced in a study of beta chain features in type 1 diabetes. Method: immunoSEQ multiplex PCR; TCRdb's copy keeps in-frame clones and lacks some. The repertoire holds about 240,000 clones, roughly 30% seen once, with 3.5% to 4.5% in the top ten. What was sequenced was central memory CD4+ T cells from blood. Receptors originate from a man younger than 45 in good health. Each CDR3 is given with its conserved first and last residue. Fields, in order: V gene, clone size, D gene, J gene, CDR3 DNA, CDR3 protein. A D gene is named only where the DNA matches it firmly. Only part of the rows carry a size: once, few, many, or a class if the clone is expanded.

v_gene: TRBV30; abundance: few; d_gene: TRBD2; j_gene: TRBJ2-3; CDR3nt: TGTGCCTGGAGTCGACTAGCGGGGCTCACAGATACGCAGTATTTT; CDR3aa: CAWSRLAGLTDTQYF
v_gene: TRBV7-2; abundance: NA; d_gene: NA; j_gene: TRBJ2-4; CDR3nt: TGTGCCAGCAGCTTATCCCAGGCCAAAAACATTCAGTACTTC; CDR3aa: CASSLSQAKNIQYF
v_gene: TRBV5-1; abundance: NA; d_gene: TRBD2; j_gene: TRBJ2-3; CDR3nt: TGCGCCAGCAGCCTAGGAGCTAGCGGAGCCACAGATACGCAGTATTTT; CDR3aa: CASSLGASGATDTQYF
v_gene: TRBV19; abundance: NA; d_gene: TRBD1; j_gene: TRBJ1-5; CDR3nt: TGTGCCAGTAAAGGCAGGGGGGACCATAATCAGCCCCAGCATTTT; CDR3aa: CASKGRGDHNQPQHF
v_gene: TRBV30; abundance: NA; d_gene: TRBD1; j_gene: TRBJ2-7; CDR3nt: TGTGCCTGGAGTGTTGGGACAGGAAAGCAGTACTTC; CDR3aa: CAWSVGTGKQYF
v_gene: TRBV4-1; abundance: NA; d_gene: NA; j_gene: TRBJ1-2; CDR3nt: TGCGCCAGCAGCCAAGATCCAGCGGGGAACTATGGCTACACCTTC; CDR3aa: CASSQDPAGNYGYTF
v_gene: TRBV7-9; abundance: many; d_gene: NA; j_gene: TRBJ1-6; CDR3nt: TGTGCCAGCAGCCCCTCACGAGATTCACCCCTCCACTTT; CDR3aa: CASSPSRDSPLHF
v_gene: TRBV28; abundance: once; d_gene: NA; j_gene: TRBJ1-6; CDR3nt: TGTGCCAGCAGTTTATCCCCGGGGGCGCTATCACCCCTCCACTTT; CDR3aa: CASSLSPGALSPLHF
v_gene: TRBV7-2; abundance: once; d_gene: TRBD2; j_gene: TRBJ2-3; CDR3nt: TGTGCCAGCAGCTCACAACCGGGACTAAGGGCAGATACGCAGTATTTT; CDR3aa: CASSSQPGLRADTQYF
v_gene: TRBV10-3; abundance: few; d_gene: TRBD2; j_gene: TRBJ2-1; CDR3nt: TGTGCCATTGGAAAGCGGGAGACGGGGGATGAGCAGTTCTTC; CDR3aa: CAIGKRETGDEQFF
v_gene: TRBV28; abundance: few; d_gene: NA; j_gene: TRBJ2-1; CDR3nt: TGTGCCAGCAGTTACGGGACGGTAAACAATGAGCAGTTCTTC; CDR3aa: CASSYGTVNNEQFF